These 16 T cell receptor beta chains share one sample of origin, sequenced in a study of T cells in Graves' hyperthyroidism and ophthalmopathy. Amplified TCR beta CDR3 regions derived from RNA transcripts. A set of HTBI primers served as the primers for a first-round RT-PCR of the TCR CDR3. In TCRdb, the multiplex PCR reads were re-called with MiXCR into one record per CDR3 protein. The data hold under 600,000 distinct CDR3 sequences, with approximately 16% observed a single time. Sequenced: blood. These receptors all come from a woman aged 40-49 years with Graves' ophthalmopathy.

This clonotype appeared many times. V and J are TRBV27 and TRBJ2-2; no reliable D call. V was cut by 4 bases and J by 2 bases, with 8 bases left in between. The CDR3 loop spans 14 amino acids. Germline CDR1 and CDR2: MNHEY and SMNVEV (reference sequence). In nucleotides, the CDR3 is TGTGCCAGCAGTTCAACAGTTAACACCGGGGAGCTGTTTTTT. Protein sequence: CASSSTVNTGELFF.

V usage is TRBV27 and J usage is TRBJ2-6; no definite D call. This CDR3 has 16 amino acids. CDR1 and CDR2 (germline): MNHEY, SMNVEV (reference sequence). The V end lost 5 bases, the J end lost 0 bases, and 11 bases lay between the germline ends. The CDR3 reads CASSSGRLSGANVLTF. The CDR3 coding sequence is TGTGCCAGCAGTAGTGGGCGCCTCTCTGGGGCCAACGTCCTGACTTTC.

This clonotype has a handful of counts. The chain uses TRBV6-1 and TRBJ2-2; 9 nucleotides line up with TRBD1. From germline, CDR1 is MNHNS and CDR2 SASEGT. This CDR3 spans 17 amino acids. The junction had 7 bases not matched to a gene; V was cut back by 5 bases and J by 0 bases. CDR3 residues: CASSYLRQGANTGELFF. The CDR3 nucleotides are TGTGCCAGCAGTTATCTCCGACAGGGGGCGAACACCGGGGAGCTGTTTTTT.

This clonotype has ten or more counts. The chain recombines TRBV2 with TRBJ2-7; possibly TRBD2 for D (6 bases). Germline CDR1 and CDR2: SNHLY and FYNNEI. The germline V and J ends were trimmed by 9 bases and 5 bases, with 17 bases remaining between them. The CDR3 consists of 13 residues. The CDR3 spells CASWRGREDEQYF. Written as DNA, the CDR3 is TGTGCCAGTTGGAGGGGCCGAGAAGACGAGCAGTACTTC.

A word on this clonotype: A much larger clone sits a single nucleotide away, making a read error possible. The chain is built from TRBV5-1 and TRBJ2-7; tentative D call: TRBD1 (6 bases). Germline assignment: CDR1 SGHRS and CDR2 YFSETQ. The CDR3 is made up of 14 amino acids. The V end was cut by 4 bases, the J end by 5 bases, with 16 bases between. This chain's CDR3 is CASSTPGAGDEQYF. Written as DNA, the CDR3 is TGCGCCAGCAGCACCCCCGGGGCAGGGGACGAGCAGTACTTC.

The chain has TRBV19 and TRBJ2-2; D possibly corresponds to TRBD1 (6 bases). Trimming stripped 8 bases from V and 0 bases from J, with 13 bases between. This CDR3 has 15 amino acids. In germline, CDR1 is LNHDA, CDR2 SQIVND (reference sequence). CDR3 amino acids: CASVRGDTNTGELFF. CDR3 nucleotide sequence: TGTGCCAGTGTGAGAGGGGACACGAACACCGGGGAGCTGTTTTTT.

The chain recombines TRBV5-5 with TRBJ1-1; no definite D call. V was cut by 2 bases and J by 10 bases, with 15 bases left in between. Germline values: CDR1 SGHKS, CDR2 YYEKEE (reference sequence). This CDR3 is 13 amino acids long. The CDR3 spells CASSLENERGAFF. The CDR3 DNA reads as TGTGCCAGCAGCTTAGAAAACGAACGTGGAGCTTTCTTT.

This clonotype was detected many times. The V and J genes are TRBV27 and TRBJ1-2, with D possibly matching TRBD1 (5 bases). CDR1 and CDR2 (germline): MNHEY, SMNVEV (reference sequence). V was pared by 3 bases and J by 2 bases, with 7 bases between. CDR3 length: 13 amino acids. The CDR3 sequence is CASSLTVNYGYTF. CDR3 nucleotide sequence: TGTGCCAGCAGTTTGACAGTGAACTATGGCTACACCTTC.

CDR3: CASSLQGRANEKLFF. DNA of the CDR3: TGTGCCAGCAGCTTACAGGGGCGGGCTAATGAAAAACTGTTTTTT. The V and J genes are TRBV7-9 and TRBJ1-4, with D maybe TRBD1 (6 bases). Germline V gene data show CDR1 as SEHNR and CDR2 as FQNEAQ (reference sequence). This CDR3 has 15 residues. V dropped 2 bases and J dropped 3 bases, with 10 bases sitting between them.

This clonotype was detected ten times or more. The chain combines TRBV20-1 with TRBJ2-7; a possible D gene is TRBD2 (6 bases). Germline CDR1 is DFQATT and CDR2 is SNEGSKA (reference sequence). The ends were cut back, 3 bases at V and 7 bases at J, with 19 bases in the middle. This CDR3 is built from 14 residues. Here the CDR3 DNA reads TGCAGTGCTAGCCAGGAGGGTTGGATGGAGGAGCAGTACTTC. It specifies CSASQEGWMEEQYF.

This clonotype was picked up many times. V gene TRBV5-4 combines with J gene TRBJ2-5, with a possible D match to TRBD2 (6 bases). CDR1 and CDR2 from the germline V gene are SGHNT and YYREEE (reference sequence). Between the trimmed V and J ends, which lost 0 bases and 5 bases, there was a span of 14 bases. CDR3 length: 15 amino acids. This CDR3 reads CASSLGFGGDETQYF. The DNA for the CDR3 is TGTGCCAGCAGCTTGGGGTTCGGAGGGGACGAGACCCAGTACTTC.

This clonotype was detected many times. The chain uses TRBV7-8 and TRBJ2-5; 9 bases match TRBD2. This CDR3 comprises 18 residues. V was pared by 5 bases and J by 4 bases, with 17 bases of the junction left unmatched. Per germline, CDR1 SGHVS and CDR2 FQNEAQ. Written as DNA, the CDR3 is TGTGCCAGCAGCCCCCTGAGGAGCGGGAGGAGGGCGGGAGAGACCCAGTACTTC. Its protein is CASSPLRSGRRAGETQYF.

The rearrangement joins TRBV7-2 to TRBJ1-2; D remains ambiguous. The CDR3 runs 15 residues. Germline V gene lookup returns CDR1 SGHTA and CDR2 FQGNSA. V lost 0 bases and J lost 3, with 11 bases in between. The CDR3 protein is CASSLAPPAYYGYTF. The CDR3 region has the DNA TGTGCCAGCAGCTTAGCGCCCCCCGCCTACTATGGCTACACCTTC.

The rearrangement joins TRBV2 to TRBJ1-2, with D perhaps TRBD1 (6 bases). The CDR3 extends over 13 amino acids. Germline assignment: CDR1 SNHLY and CDR2 FYNNEI. V shed 7 bases and J shed 13 bases, with 22 bases lying between them. CDR3 sequence reads: CASTTLLGGNCTF. The CDR3 DNA reads as TGTGCCAGCACCACCCTCCTCGGGGGCAACTGCACCTTC.

V and J are TRBV20-1 and TRBJ1-5; D uncertain. Germline V gene sequence: CDR1 DFQATT, CDR2 SNEGSKA (reference sequence). Trimming pared 6 bases from V and 0 bases from J, leaving 9 bases between. This CDR3 comprises 13 residues. The DNA of the CDR3 is TGCAGTGCCGCGGCGAGTAGCAATCAGCCCCAGCATTTT. It is translated as CSAAASSNQPQHF.

Ten or more counts support this clonotype. Germline is not matched at one junction end, which may reflect a read error. CDR3 in amino acids: CASSLGLAGAGETQYF. The CDR3 DNA follows: TGCGCCAGCAGCTTGGGACTAGCGGGAGCTGGGGAGACCCAGTACTTC. The J gene is TRBJ2-5, the V gene TRBV5-5; TRBD2 aligns across 14 bases. CDR1 is SGHKS and CDR2 is YYEKEE in the germline V gene (reference sequence). The CDR3 loop spans 16 amino acids.